This T cell receptor beta chain was captured in a study of shared clonotypes between healthy human individuals. Study-level results: On the whole, naive subsets had larger estimated richness than memory subsets had. Rarefaction indicated that sorted-subset sequencing remained incomplete although depth was large. Lower generation probabilities were found for non-shared clonotypes than for those shared by all four donors.

Naivety among CD8 cells was defined by CD45RO negativity and positive CCR7 selection, thereby excluding terminally differentiated effector memory CD45RA+ cells. Concerning this clone itself: Its antigen is not known.

Germline V gene data show CDR1 as SGHVS and CDR2 as FQNEAQ. V shed 1 base and J shed 0 bases, with 4 bases lying between them. The CDR3 spans 15 residues. Several immunoSEQ 96-well plates shared each subset's DNA, each plate a replicate. Assay used: immunoSEQ multiplex PCR; TCRdb lists only in-frame clones, some missing. This sample yields about 2.2 million clones, of which around 93% are seen a single time; around 1.8% belongs to the top ten. This sequence was found in a man younger than 30 in good health. Some clones in this sample may be carry-over from other donors' samples. The sequencing sample was made of naive CD8+ T cells from PBMCs. The rearrangement links TRBV7-8 to TRBJ2-6; D ambiguous. The CDR3 nucleotides are TGTGCCAGCAGCTTAGGGGCCTCTGGGGCCAACGTCCTGACTTTC. Protein product: CASSLGASGANVLTF. Full variable domain (rest looked up from reference TRBV7-8 and TRBJ2-6): GAGVSQSPRYKVAKRGQDVALRCDPISGHVSLFWYQQALGQGPEFLTYFQNEAQLDKSGLPSDRFFAERPEGSVSTLKIQRTQQEDSAVYLCASSLGASGANVLTFGAGSRLTVL.